One sample yielded the 30 T cell receptor beta chains listed below, sequenced in a study of identical twins. TCRdb re-called the 5' RACE reads through MiXCR, storing one row per CDR3 protein. The repertoire includes about 530,000 distinct CDR3 sequences, approximately 16% of them detected once, and 0.35% to 0.45% sits in the top ten. The same specimen was also included in a second study, on yellow fever vaccine responses in identical twins.

The sequencing input was CD4+ T cells sorted from blood. The receptors stem from a woman younger than 35 in good health.

This clonotype was picked up a small number of times. The chain links TRBV12-3 or TRBV12-4 to TRBJ2-7, with TRBD2 matching over 11 bases. The CDR3 contains 13 residues. The J segment lost 6 bases and the V segment lost 2 bases, leaving 0 bases of the junction unmatched. The CDR3 loop is CASSLLAGGEQYF. DNA of the CDR3: TGTGCCAGCAGTTTACTAGCGGGAGGCGAGCAGTACTTC.

The chain combines TRBV20-1 with TRBJ1-1; D may be TRBD1 (6 bases). The germline V and J ends were trimmed by 2 bases and 0 bases, with 16 bases remaining between them. CDR3 size: 16 residues. CDR1 and CDR2 (germline): DFQATT, SNEGSKA (reference sequence). The CDR3 region has the DNA TGCAGTGCTAGACGCAAAGGACAGAACATGAACACTGAAGCTTTCTTT. Its translation: CSARRKGQNMNTEAFF.

In the case of this clonotype: Its ends do not fully match the called genes, so a read error is possible. The gene calls are TRBV19 and TRBJ2-1; 9 bases map to TRBD2. Looked up from germline, CDR1 is LNHDA and CDR2 is SQIVND (reference sequence). The CDR3 is 11 amino acids. For the CDR3, the DNA is TGTGCCAGTAGTAACCTAGCGGGGAGGATCTTC. This translates into CASSNLAGRIF. The entire variable domain, with the rest obtained from reference TRBV19 and TRBJ2-1, is as follows: DGGITQSPKYLFRKEGQNVTLSCEQNLNHDAMYWYRQDPGQGLRLIYYSQIVNDFQKGDIAEGYSVSREKKESFPLTVTSAQKNPTAFYLCASSNLAGRIFGPGTRLTVL.

This clonotype was observed a few times. This chain uses TRBV3-1 with TRBJ2-2; no clear D gene. With 3 bases removed from V and 3 bases from J, the gap between germline ends came to 14 bases. Per germline, CDR1 LGHDT and CDR2 YNNKEL (reference sequence). This CDR3 has 16 amino acids. The CDR3 coding sequence is TGTGCCAGCAGCCAGGAACTACGCCGGTACACCGGGGAGCTGTTTTTT. It yields the protein CASSQELRRYTGELFF.

The chain uses TRBV7-9 and TRBJ1-2; D call uncertain. With 3 bases removed from V and 8 bases from J, the gap between germline ends came to 10 bases. The CDR3 length is 12 residues. Germline V CDR1 and CDR2: SEHNR, FQNEAQ (reference sequence). This CDR3 reads CASSFSTIGYTF. CDR3 in DNA: TGTGCCAGCAGCTTCAGTACTATAGGCTACACCTTC.

The chain uses TRBV28 and TRBJ2-2; D may be TRBD1 or TRBD2 (5 bases each). The CDR3 covers 16 residues. Germline assignment: CDR1 MDHEN and CDR2 SYDVKM. Trimming stripped 6 bases from V and 2 bases from J, with 16 bases between. The CDR3 DNA follows: TGTGCCAGCAGCCCGACGGGAAGGGGCAACACCGGGGAGCTGTTTTTT. Translated: CASSPTGRGNTGELFF.

This clonotype has just a few counts. This rearrangement joins TRBV20-1 to TRBJ2-7, with TRBD2 matching over 7 bases. The germline V gene encodes CDR1 DFQATT and CDR2 SNEGSKA (reference sequence). Trimming removed 0 bases from V and 4 bases from J; junction bases left unmatched: 9. The CDR3 is 15 amino acids. The CDR3 loop reads CSARDGGASGYEQYV. DNA for the CDR3: TGCAGTGCTAGAGATGGCGGGGCTAGCGGATACGAGCAGTACGTC.

This clonotype occurred many times. V usage is TRBV12-3 or TRBV12-4 and J usage is TRBJ2-2; the D is unclear. The CDR3 spans 12 residues. V lost 4 bases and J 5 bases, leaving 5 bases between the germline ends. The CDR3 region has the DNA TGTGCCAGCAGTTCCCTTACCGGGGAGCTGTTTTTT. Translated, it gives CASSSLTGELFF.

This clonotype was seen only a few times. The rearrangement links TRBV27 to TRBJ2-5; 8 nucleotides align to TRBD1. Germline lookup yields CDR1 MNHEY and CDR2 SMNVEV (reference sequence). The ends lost 4 bases at V and 5 bases at J; junction bases unmatched: 15. CDR3 size: 17 residues. Here the CDR3 reads CASSSWVFRGPWETQYF. As DNA, the CDR3 is TGTGCCAGCAGTTCGTGGGTCTTCAGGGGGCCCTGGGAGACCCAGTACTTC.

The chain has TRBV5-1 and TRBJ1-1; 8 bases fit TRBD1. V lost 4 bases, J lost 0 bases, and 5 bases stayed unmatched. Germline lookup yields CDR1 SGHRS and CDR2 YFSETQ. CDR3 length equals 15 residues. CDR3 in DNA: TGCGCCAGCAGCCCGGACAGGGTCCTGAACACTGAAGCTTTCTTT. As protein: CASSPDRVLNTEAFF. The variable domain in full, with the rest retrieved from reference TRBV5-1 and TRBJ1-1, is KAGVTQTPRYLIKTRGQQVTLSCSPISGHRSVSWYQQTPGQGLQFLFEYFSETQRNKGNFPGRFSGRQFSNSRSEMNVSTLELGDSALYLCASSPDRVLNTEAFFGQGTRLTVV.

The J gene is TRBJ2-1, the V gene TRBV20-1, with 12 bases identical to TRBD1. The trim removed 0 bases at V and 9 bases at J, leaving 21 bases unmatched. Germline-derived CDR1 and CDR2 are DFQATT and SNEGSKA (reference sequence). This CDR3 has 20 amino acids. The CDR3 here is CSAREIYGSRDRGLGIEQFF. CDR3 sequence (DNA): TGCAGTGCTAGAGAGATTTATGGCAGTCGGGACAGGGGGCTAGGGATTGAGCAGTTCTTC.

V usage is TRBV12-3 or TRBV12-4 and J usage is TRBJ2-2; D is ambiguous. Trimming left V 8 bases short and J 6 bases short, with 10 bases between. The length of the CDR3 is 12 residues. DNA for the CDR3: TGTGCCAGCGTTAGGATTGCCGGGGAGCTGTTTTTT. This gives the protein CASVRIAGELFF.

The sample holds many counts of this clonotype. CDR3 bases: TGTGCCAGCAGCCCTCTATACGACAGGGGGATCTCCAGCTACACCTTC. It translates to CASSPLYDRGISSYTF. The rearrangement links TRBV7-9 to TRBJ1-2; TRBD1 agrees at 9 bases. From germline, CDR1 is SEHNR and CDR2 FQNEAQ (reference sequence). This CDR3 region has 16 residues. Trimming took 5 bases from V and 9 from J; bases not matched to a gene: 16.

The rearrangement links TRBV20-1 to TRBJ2-3; the match to TRBD2 covers 9 bases. This CDR3 is 16 amino acids long. CDR1 is DFQATT, CDR2 SNEGSKA, per germline (reference sequence). Trimming cost V 7 bases and J 0 bases; bases outside gene matches: 11. CDR3 bases: TGCAGTGTACAACTAGCGGGTGACTACAGCACAGATACGCAGTATTTT. The encoded protein is CSVQLAGDYSTDTQYF.

The chain employs TRBV4-1 and TRBJ1-1, with 9 bases lining up with TRBD1. The junction had 12 bases not matched to a gene; V was cut back by 1 base and J by 6 bases. The germline V gene encodes CDR1 MGHRA and CDR2 YSYEKL. The CDR3 covers 17 residues. This CDR3 is CASSQVRQGGVRAEAFF. The CDR3 DNA follows: TGCGCCAGCAGCCAAGTAAGACAGGGGGGGGTCCGCGCTGAAGCTTTCTTT.

The rearrangement uses TRBV18 and TRBJ1-4; D might be TRBD1 (6 bases). The germline V gene encodes CDR1 KGHSH and CDR2 LQKENI. V lost 2 bases, J lost 2 bases, and 9 bases lay in between. CDR3 length equals 15 residues. CDR3 loop: CASSPRGFTNEKLFF. The CDR3, as DNA: TGTGCCAGCTCACCAAGGGGGTTCACTAATGAAAAACTGTTTTTT.

The chain recombines TRBV10-3 with TRBJ2-1; possible D gene TRBD2, 5 bases. The CDR3 length is 14 residues. Trimming took 2 bases from V and 4 from J, leaving 9 bases between them. Germline V gene data show CDR1 as ENHRY and CDR2 as SYGVKD. The CDR3 is CAISETSLYNEQFF. In DNA form, the CDR3 reads TGTGCCATCAGTGAGACTAGTTTATACAATGAGCAGTTCTTC.

This clonotype showed up many times. The chain carries TRBV5-1 and TRBJ2-1; perhaps TRBD2 as D (6 bases). The CDR3 contains 14 residues. Germline V gene lookup returns CDR1 SGHRS and CDR2 YFSETQ. The V end lost 0 bases, the J end lost 3 bases, and 7 bases lay between the germline ends. The CDR3 loop is CASSLVGGYNEQFF. The CDR3 coding sequence is TGCGCCAGCAGCTTGGTGGGGGGCTACAATGAGCAGTTCTTC.

V and J are TRBV20-1 and TRBJ2-1; 10 bases map to TRBD1. Germline CDR1 reads DFQATT; CDR2 reads SNEGSKA (reference sequence). The CDR3 runs to 15 residues. V shed 5 bases and J 6 bases; nucleotides not matched to a gene: 10. The CDR3 protein is CSALNPGTGVNEQFF. The CDR3, as DNA: TGCAGTGCTTTAAACCCGGGGACAGGGGTCAATGAGCAGTTCTTC.

The chain joins TRBV3-1 to TRBJ1-1, with D perhaps TRBD1 (5 bases). V was pared by 5 bases and J by 7 bases, with 11 bases between. Germline V gene sequence: CDR1 LGHDT, CDR2 YNNKEL (reference sequence). This CDR3 has 12 amino acids. The CDR3 protein is CASSEGQREAFF. The CDR3 region has the DNA TGTGCCAGCAGCGAAGGACAACGTGAAGCTTTCTTT.

The chain recombines TRBV15 with TRBJ2-1, with D uncertain. CDR1 and CDR2 from the germline V gene are LNHNV and YYDKDF (reference sequence). Trimming took off 6 bases at V and 1 base at J, with 10 bases between the two ends. The CDR3 totals 14 residues. Here the CDR3 reads CATSAELSYNEQFF. CDR3 nucleotide sequence: TGTGCCACCAGTGCGGAGCTATCCTACAATGAGCAGTTCTTC.

The chain uses TRBV5-1 and TRBJ2-7; D is possibly TRBD1 (5 bases). V was shortened by 0 bases and J by 2 bases, with 12 bases between the two germline ends. The CDR3 has 15 amino acids. Germline V gene sequence: CDR1 SGHRS, CDR2 YFSETQ. This CDR3 is CASSLDPGPTYEQYV. The CDR3 DNA follows: TGCGCCAGCAGCTTGGATCCAGGGCCAACCTACGAGCAGTACGTC.

This clonotype was counted a few times. The chain carries TRBV5-6 and TRBJ2-5; 8 bases align to TRBD1. Germline values: CDR1 SGHDT, CDR2 YYEEEE. V dropped 3 bases and J dropped 5; count of bases not matched to a gene: 9. The CDR3 spans 15 residues. CDR3 in DNA: TGTGCCAGCAGCTCACAGGGGGTAATGTTGGAGACCCAGTACTTC. Its translation: CASSSQGVMLETQYF. The whole variable domain, remainder taken from reference TRBV5-6 and TRBJ2-5, is DAGVTQSPTHLIKTRGQQVTLRCSPKSGHDTVSWYQQALGQGPQFIFQYYEEEERQRGNFPDRFSGHQFPNYSSELNVNALLLGDSALYLCASSSQGVMLETQYFGPGTRLLVL.

This clonotype was counted a few times. The V gene is TRBV20-1, the J gene TRBJ1-1; maybe TRBD1 (5 bases). V lost 2 bases and J lost 1, with 11 bases in between. The CDR3 covers 14 residues. Looked up from germline, CDR1 is DFQATT and CDR2 is SNEGSKA (reference sequence). This CDR3 reads CSARLTATNTEAFF. In DNA, the CDR3 is TGCAGTGCTAGATTGACAGCGACGAACACTGAAGCTTTCTTT.

The chain links TRBV7-8 to TRBJ2-2; 10 bases are a match to TRBD2. The CDR3 loop spans 16 amino acids. The V segment lost 5 bases and the J segment 2 bases; nucleotides outside the gene matches: 5. Looked up from germline, CDR1 is SGHVS and CDR2 is FQNEAQ. The CDR3 DNA follows: TGTGCCAGCAGCATTAAGCGGGGGGGTAACACCGGGGAGCTGTTTTTT. It translates to CASSIKRGGNTGELFF.

This clonotype was picked up a small number of times. This sequence joins TRBV6-6 and TRBJ2-7; a possible D gene is TRBD2 (5 bases). This CDR3 contains 12 residues. The germline V gene encodes CDR1 MNHNY and CDR2 SVGAGI (reference sequence). V gave up 6 bases and J gave up 5 bases, with 11 bases separating them. CDR3 in amino acids: CASRRLGDEQYF. CDR3 sequence (DNA): TGTGCCAGCAGAAGGCTCGGGGACGAGCAGTACTTC.

The J gene is TRBJ2-1, the V gene TRBV20-1, with 11 bases aligning to TRBD2. With V trimmed by 4 bases and J by 4 bases, 6 bases remained unmatched. CDR1 and CDR2 from the germline V gene are DFQATT and SNEGSKA (reference sequence). The length of the CDR3 is 15 residues. The CDR3 DNA reads as TGCAGTGCTATCCCACTAGCGGGAGTTTACAATGAGCAGTTCTTC. Amino acids: CSAIPLAGVYNEQFF.

The genes are TRBV12-3 or TRBV12-4 and TRBJ1-1; the match to TRBD1 covers 8 bases. This CDR3 comprises 15 residues. V dropped 4 bases and J dropped 1; count of bases not matched to a gene: 5. Written as DNA, the CDR3 is TGTGCCAGCAGTTCCCCTGACAGGGGGAACACTGAAGCTTTCTTT. Its protein product is CASSSPDRGNTEAFF.

The V gene is TRBV3-1, the J gene TRBJ2-7, with 7 nucleotides matching TRBD1. Looked up from germline, CDR1 is LGHDT and CDR2 is YNNKEL (reference sequence). Unmatched junction bases numbered 9, after V lost 4 bases and J lost 3 bases. This CDR3 has 15 amino acids. The CDR3 region is CASSPTKGQLYEQYV. CDR3 bases: TGTGCCAGCAGCCCTACAAAGGGACAGCTCTACGAGCAGTACGTC.

This clonotype has a handful of counts. The chain recombines TRBV5-1 with TRBJ2-2, with 13 bases fitting TRBD2. Per germline, CDR1 SGHRS and CDR2 YFSETQ. V was pared by 4 bases and J by 6 bases, with 9 bases of the junction left unmatched. CDR3 length equals 17 residues. The CDR3 coding sequence is TGCGCCAGCAGCCCCGGACTAGCGGGAGTCGGTCCCGGGGAGCTGTTTTTT. The encoded protein is CASSPGLAGVGPGELFF.